These 12 T cell receptor beta chains originate from one sample sequenced in a study of T cell responses to AZD1222 COVID-19 vaccine. The repertoire was sequenced with immunoSEQ multiplex PCR; TCRdb's copy has only in-frame clones and lacks some. Of 150,000 to 200,000 clones in the sample, 94% were seen once. The sample was peripheral blood, taken on day 0 of AZD1222 vaccination. The receptors shown here come from an adult in good health.

The chain combines TRBV28 with TRBJ1-3; no clear D. Between the trimmed V and J ends, which lost 5 bases and 5 bases, there was a span of 7 bases. This CDR3 has 12 residues. The germline CDR1 and CDR2 sequences are MDHEN and SYDVKM. CDR3 sequence (DNA): TGTGCCAGCAGTCCCGGGAGAAACACCATATATTTT. Encoded protein: CASSPGRNTIYF.

The chain links TRBV20-1 to TRBJ1-1; tentative D call: TRBD1 (6 bases). The CDR3 runs 11 residues. The germline V gene has CDR1 DFQATT and CDR2 SNEGSKA (reference sequence). V lost 1 base and J lost 11, with 11 bases in between. CDR3 in DNA: TGCAGTGCTAGAGTAGGGGGGGCGGCTTTCTTT. Translating it yields CSARVGGAAFF.

The chain recombines TRBV29-1 with TRBJ1-1; D may be TRBD1 (5 bases). From germline, CDR1 is SQVTM and CDR2 ANQGSEA. The germline V and J ends were trimmed by 4 bases and 6 bases, with 12 bases remaining between them. The CDR3 consists of 12 residues. The CDR3 spells CSVAGGLSEAFF. As DNA, the CDR3 is TGCAGCGTTGCCGGGGGGTTGTCTGAAGCTTTCTTT.

This clone was seen just once. The V call is TRBV2, the J call TRBJ1-1, with a possible D match to TRBD1 (6 bases). Germline lookup yields CDR1 SNHLY and CDR2 FYNNEI. Trimming took 6 bases from V and 7 from J, leaving 12 bases between them. The CDR3 spans 12 residues. For the CDR3, the DNA is TGTGCCAGCAGCGCAGGGGTAGGTGAAGCTTTCTTT. Protein sequence: CASSAGVGEAFF.

J is TRBJ1-1 and V is TRBV3-1 (or the pseudogene TRBV3-2); D not resolved. In germline, CDR1 is LGHDT, CDR2 YNNKEL (reference sequence). The CDR3 has 11 residues. Trimming removed 1 base at V and 11 bases at J, with 8 bases between. The DNA of the CDR3 is TGTGCCAGCAGCCAAGTTGGATTGGCTTTCTTT. Residues: CASSQVGLAFF.

The V and J genes are TRBV6-5 and TRBJ2-7; the match to TRBD2 covers 11 bases. Germline V lookup: CDR1 MNHEY, CDR2 SVGAGI. The V and J ends lost 7 bases and 2 bases, in that order; junction bases with no gene match: 4. The CDR3 spans 14 residues. The CDR3 nucleotides read TGTGCCAGCAAGGGACTAGCGGCTGCCTACGAGCAGTACTTC. It yields the protein CASKGLAAAYEQYF.

The J gene is TRBJ1-4, the V gene TRBV5-1, with D hard to call. The CDR3 is made up of 16 amino acids. Germline CDR1 and CDR2: SGHRS and YFSETQ. Trimming shortened V by 1 base and J by 4 bases, and 14 bases separated the two germline ends. CDR3 DNA sequence: TGCGCCAGCAGCTTGACCCCCGGAGCGGGTAATGAAAAACTGTTTTTT. Protein sequence: CASSLTPGAGNEKLFF. Together with reference TRBV5-1 and TRBJ1-4, the CDR3 gives the full variable domain: KAGVTQTPRYLIKTRGQQVTLSCSPISGHRSVSWYQQTPGQGLQFLFEYFSETQRNKGNFPGRFSGRQFSNSRSEMNVSTLELGDSALYLCASSLTPGAGNEKLFFGSGTQLSVL.

V and J are TRBV28 and TRBJ1-1, with unresolved D. Germline values: CDR1 MDHEN, CDR2 SYDVKM. Trimming removed 6 bases from V and 1 base from J, with 9 bases in between. The CDR3 spans 13 residues. The CDR3: CASRLVQNTEAFF. CDR3 in DNA: TGTGCCAGCAGACTCGTTCAGAACACTGAAGCTTTCTTT.

V is TRBV20-1 and J is TRBJ1-1; D is ambiguous. CDR3 size: 11 residues. Per the germline V gene, CDR1 is DFQATT and CDR2 is SNEGSKA (reference sequence). V shed 1 base and J shed 1 base, with 1 base lying between them. The CDR3 bases are TGCAGTGCTAGAGGGAACACTGAAGCTTTCTTT. Protein product: CSARGNTEAFF.

The V call is TRBV7-9, the J call TRBJ2-1; D gene ambiguous. Trimming stripped 1 base from V and 6 bases from J, with 4 bases between. Germline V gene data show CDR1 as SEHNR and CDR2 as FQNEAQ (reference sequence). The length of the CDR3 is 12 residues. For the CDR3, the DNA is TGTGCCAGCAGCTTAGTAGGCAATGAGCAGTTCTTC. This translates into CASSLVGNEQFF.

The CDR3 protein is CASSSGVRQPNIQYF. CDR3 in DNA: TGTGCCAGCAGCAGCGGGGTAAGACAGCCGAACATTCAGTACTTC. The J gene is TRBJ2-4, the V gene TRBV21-1; the listed D gene, TRBD2, was not tested against the DNA. TRBV21-1 is shown as a pseudogene. The CDR3 is 15 residues long.

The chain joins TRBV11-2 to TRBJ2-7; D is ambiguous. Deletions cut 0 bases from V and 0 bases from J, with 15 bases between. CDR1 and CDR2 (germline): SGHAT, FQNNGV. The CDR3 is made up of 17 amino acids. CDR3 loop: CASSLDPQSWSSYEQYF. The CDR3 DNA reads as TGTGCCAGCAGCTTAGACCCCCAGAGCTGGAGCTCCTACGAGCAGTACTTC.